This T cell receptor beta chain was sequenced for a study of blood T cell repertoires in COVID-19. Per germline, CDR1 LNHDA and CDR2 SQIVND (reference sequence). The CDR3 is 14 residues long. Trimming cost V 5 bases and J 1 base; bases outside gene matches: 3. Assay used: immunoSEQ multiplex PCR; TCRdb lists only in-frame clones, some missing. The sample has 300,000 to 350,000 clones, about 87% seen once. This clonotype was sampled from a woman between 50 and 59 years old with COVID-19, enrolled during active disease. Specimen: peripheral blood. This chain links TRBV19 with TRBJ1-1; 8 positions agree with TRBD1. CDR3 bases: TGTGCCAGTAGTTTGGGGACAGGGAACACTGAAGCTTTCTTT. This codes for CASSLGTGNTEAFF.